The TCR beta chain under discussion was sequenced for a study of identical twins. One entry per CDR3 protein, called by TCRdb with MiXCR from the 5' RACE reads. This table has hundreds of thousands of distinct CDR3 sequences, about 8.3% appearing once. In this sample, this clonotype turned up a few times. This sample was shared with a second study, whose subject was yellow fever vaccine responses in identical twins.

Source material: memory (CD45RO+) T cells sorted from blood. This TCR was recovered from a woman aged 18-29 years in good health.

The CDR3 sequence is CASSLTIRETQYF. CDR3 sequence (DNA): TGTGCCAGCAGTTTGACCATAAGGGAGACCCAGTACTTC. V usage is TRBV27 and J usage is TRBJ2-5; D call uncertain. Germline V lookup: CDR1 MNHEY, CDR2 SMNVEV (reference sequence). The CDR3 is 13 amino acids. V shed 3 bases and J shed 5 bases, with 10 bases lying between them.